These 9 T cell receptor beta chains originate from one sample sequenced in a study of blood T cell repertoires in COVID-19. Using immunoSEQ multiplex PCR, the repertoire was profiled, and TCRdb retains in-frame clones only, with some absent. The sample yields under 40,000 clones, nearly 90% seen once. What was sequenced was peripheral blood. All receptors come from a man in his fifties or sixties with active COVID-19.

V gene TRBV11-3 combines with J gene TRBJ2-5, with TRBD2 identical over 14 bases. CDR3 size: 16 residues. V dropped 5 bases and J dropped 2; count of bases not matched to a gene: 4. Germline CDR1 reads SGHNT; CDR2 reads YENEEA. The CDR3 region is CASSPTSGGVQETQYF. CDR3 bases: TGTGCCAGCAGCCCGACTAGCGGGGGGGTACAAGAGACCCAGTACTTC.

The J gene is TRBJ2-3, the V gene TRBV24-1; weak D call: TRBD2 (6 bases). Trimming took 3 bases from V and 0 from J, leaving 12 bases between them. Germline CDR1 and CDR2: KGHDR and SFDVKD. The CDR3 spans 16 residues. Here the CDR3 reads CATSDPGSQSTDTQYF. CDR3 sequence (DNA): TGTGCCACCAGTGATCCCGGGAGCCAGAGCACAGATACGCAGTATTTT.

CDR3: CAWSVDTGGAFF. The CDR3 nucleotides read TGTGCCTGGAGTGTCGACACCGGGGGAGCTTTCTTT. The chain couples TRBV30 to TRBJ1-1; D is possibly TRBD1 (5 bases). The V gene's germline CDR1 is GTSNPN and CDR2 SVGIG (reference sequence). Between the trimmed V and J ends, which lost 0 bases and 10 bases, there was a span of 12 bases. CDR3 length: 12 residues. Based on the CDR3 plus reference TRBV30 and TRBJ1-1, the full variable domain is SQTIHQWPATLVQPVGSPLSLECTVEGTSNPNLYWYRQAAGRGLQLLFYSVGIGQISSEVPQNLSASRPQDRQFILSSKKLLLSDSGFYLCAWSVDTGGAFFGQGTRLTVV.

This clone was detected only once. The chain employs TRBV15 and TRBJ1-2, with a weak D call TRBD1 (5 bases). Between the trimmed V and J ends, which lost 5 bases and 8 bases, there was a span of 15 bases. There are 13 residues in the CDR3. Germline V lookup: CDR1 LNHNV, CDR2 YYDKDF (reference sequence). The CDR3 loop reads CATSPKAGDGYTF. In nucleotides, the CDR3 is TGTGCCACCAGCCCGAAAGCGGGGGACGGCTACACCTTC.

The chain uses TRBV2 and TRBJ2-1, with 9 bases identical to TRBD2. Germline CDR1 SNHLY, CDR2 FYNNEI. V lost 10 bases, J lost 5 bases, and 9 bases stayed unmatched. This CDR3 comprises 14 residues. The CDR3 is CATTFGTSHNEQFF. The CDR3 DNA sequence: TGTGCCACTACCTTCGGGACTAGCCACAATGAGCAGTTCTTC.

CDR3 DNA sequence: TGTGCCAGCAGCGACCCGGACAGAATGAACGAGCAGTACTTC. This codes for CASSDPDRMNEQYF. The chain is built from TRBV11-2 and TRBJ2-7; maybe TRBD1 (6 bases). The V and J ends lost 5 bases and 5 bases respectively, with 16 bases between them. The V gene's germline CDR1 is SGHAT and CDR2 FQNNGV. The CDR3 runs 14 residues.

The chain has TRBV6-6 and TRBJ1-2, with D perhaps matching TRBD1 (5 bases). Germline V gene sequence: CDR1 MNHNY, CDR2 SVGAGI (reference sequence). CDR3 length: 15 amino acids. V was pared by 4 bases and J by 6 bases, with 18 bases between. The CDR3 DNA is TGTGCCAGCAGTTCCCTCATTGGAGGGGATAATGGCTACACCTTC. Protein product: CASSSLIGGDNGYTF.

The chain uses TRBV5-4 and TRBJ2-1; the D is unclear. The V end lost 0 bases, the J end lost 1 base, and 5 bases lay between the germline ends. CDR1 and CDR2 from the germline V gene are SGHNT and YYREEE (reference sequence). The CDR3 runs to 14 residues. DNA for the CDR3: TGTGCCAGCAGCTTGGAGAGATCCTACAATGAGCAGTTCTTC. Amino acids: CASSLERSYNEQFF.

This clone came up once. This rearrangement joins TRBV21-1 to TRBJ1-4; TRBD1, the table's D call, lacks a check against the DNA. TRBV21-1 is termed a pseudogene. The CDR3 runs to 14 residues. In DNA, the CDR3 is TGTGCCATTCGAAAAGGGGCAATTAATGAAAAACTGTTTTTT. The encoded protein is CAIRKGAINEKLFF.